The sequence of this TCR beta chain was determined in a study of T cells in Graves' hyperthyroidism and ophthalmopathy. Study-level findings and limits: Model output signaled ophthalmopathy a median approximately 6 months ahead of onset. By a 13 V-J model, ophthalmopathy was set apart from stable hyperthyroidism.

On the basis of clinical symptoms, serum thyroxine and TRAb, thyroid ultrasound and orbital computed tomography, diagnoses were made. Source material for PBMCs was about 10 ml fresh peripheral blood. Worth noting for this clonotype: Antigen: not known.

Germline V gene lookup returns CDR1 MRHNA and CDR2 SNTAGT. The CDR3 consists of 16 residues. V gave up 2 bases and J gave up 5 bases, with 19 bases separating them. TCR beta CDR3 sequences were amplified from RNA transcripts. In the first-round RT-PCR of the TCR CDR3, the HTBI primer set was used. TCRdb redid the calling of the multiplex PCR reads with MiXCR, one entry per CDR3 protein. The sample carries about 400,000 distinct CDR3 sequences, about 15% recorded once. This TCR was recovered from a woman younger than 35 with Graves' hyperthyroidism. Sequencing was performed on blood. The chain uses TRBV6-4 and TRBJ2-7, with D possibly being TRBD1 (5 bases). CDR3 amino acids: CASSDQGPRVPHEQYF. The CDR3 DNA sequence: TGTGCCAGCAGTGACCAGGGCCCTAGAGTTCCCCACGAGCAGTACTTC.